This T cell receptor beta chain was recorded in a study of blood T cell repertoires in COVID-19. About the research overall: PBMCs, B-cell-depleted T cells, or T cells were the source of the cDNA or gDNA that made up the material.

The authors' processing: Reference gene primer amplification yielded estimated nucleated cell counts. Using immunoSEQ multiplex PCR, the repertoire was profiled, and TCRdb retains in-frame clones only, with some absent. V and J calls and clone size are those listed in that table; D and trimming were worked out from the DNA. Here the sample spans approximately 120,000 clones, approximately 80% being singletons. CDR1 is LGHDT, CDR2 YNNKEL, per germline (reference sequence). V lost 1 base and J lost 4; bases outside the gene matches: 5. The CDR3 is made up of 16 amino acids. The rearrangement joins TRBV3-1 (or the pseudogene TRBV3-2) to TRBJ1-1; TRBD1 matches 11 bases. Sequencing input: peripheral blood. The TCR was taken from a woman of 80 years or more with active or convalescent COVID-19. In DNA, the CDR3 is TGTGCCAGCAGCCAAGGAGGACAGGGGGCGCGCACTGAAGCTTTCTTT. This gives the protein CASSQGGQGARTEAFF.